This is a list of T cell receptor beta chains from one sample in a study of blood T cell repertoires in COVID-19. Profiling relied on immunoSEQ multiplex PCR, and the TCRdb table lists in-frame clones only, not all of them. The table lists roughly 180,000 clones, under 85% of them singletons. The sequencing input was peripheral blood. These receptors were collected from a human donor in a cohort sampled during active COVID-19. Each CDR3 is given with its conserved first and last residue. The D gene is left open where the match is weak. Clone sizes are given selectively: once, few, many, or a class where the clone is expanded.

V	D	size	J	CDR3	DNA
TRBV6-1	.	once	TRBJ2-7	CASSEIVRTAEQYF	TGTGCCAGCAGTGAAATAGTGCGAACCGCCGAGCAGTACTTC
TRBV3-1/TRBV3-2	.	few	TRBJ2-7	CASSQAGSSYEQYF	TGTGCCAGCAGCCAAGCAGGTAGCTCCTACGAGCAGTACTTC
TRBV5-6	TRBD1	.	TRBJ2-1	CASSTRTGGSSVRQFF	TGTGCCAGCAGCACGCGGACAGGGGGCTCCTCCGTGAGGCAGTTCTTC
TRBV5-1	TRBD1	few	TRBJ1-1	CASSSGQVPNTEAFF	TGCGCCAGCAGCTCTGGACAGGTACCGAACACTGAAGCTTTCTTT
TRBV18	TRBD2	.	TRBJ2-6	CASSPQQAGLARSSGANVLTF	TGTGCCAGCTCACCACAGCAGGCAGGACTAGCGAGGAGCTCTGGGGCCAACGTCCTGACTTTC
TRBV7-9	TRBD1	.	TRBJ2-7	CASSIGQGYEQYF	TGTGCCAGCAGCATCGGACAGGGGTACGAGCAGTACTTC
TRBV7-9	TRBD2	few	TRBJ2-7	CASSPSAGGEQYF	TGTGCCAGCAGCCCCTCCGCGGGGGGCGAGCAGTACTTC
TRBV27	.	.	TRBJ1-5	CASSLRGDYSNQPQHF	TGTGCCAGCAGCCTCCGGGGAGACTATAGCAATCAGCCCCAGCATTTT
TRBV14	.	.	TRBJ1-2	CASSQDRVIGYTF	TGTGCCAGCAGCCAAGACAGGGTGATTGGCTACACCTTC
TRBV6-6	TRBD1	.	TRBJ1-2	CASSYPRITGDYGYTF	TGTGCCAGCAGTTACCCCCGCATTACAGGGGACTATGGCTACACCTTC
TRBV9	TRBD2	.	TRBJ2-1	CASSVGGGGYNEQFF	TGTGCCAGCAGCGTAGGGGGCGGGGGCTACAATGAGCAGTTCTTC
TRBV14	.	few	TRBJ1-1	CASSPQTGWNTEAFF	TGTGCCAGCAGCCCCCAGACAGGATGGAACACTGAAGCTTTCTTT
TRBV4-2	TRBD1	.	TRBJ1-2	CASSQAGQDYGYTF	TGTGCCAGCAGCCAAGCTGGACAGGACTATGGCTACACCTTC
TRBV15	TRBD1	.	TRBJ2-7	CATSRAGQGSYEQYF	TGTGCCACCAGCAGGGCCGGACAGGGATCCTACGAGCAGTACTTC
TRBV4-1	.	once	TRBJ2-7	CASSGHGDYEQYF	TGCGCCAGTTCGGGACACGGGGACTACGAGCAGTACTTC
TRBV5-5	TRBD1	.	TRBJ2-1	CASISGQERINEQFF	TGTGCCAGCATTTCGGGACAGGAAAGGATCAATGAGCAGTTCTTC
TRBV7-9	.	.	TRBJ1-1	CASSPAWGGTSNTEAFF	TGTGCCAGCAGCCCAGCATGGGGGGGCACCTCGAACACTGAAGCTTTCTTT
TRBV29-1	TRBD1	.	TRBJ2-7	CSVQQGTAYYEQYF	TGCAGCGTCCAACAGGGGACCGCTTACTACGAGCAGTACTTC
TRBV24-1	TRBD1	once	TRBJ2-1	CATSDPSDRGRENEQFF	TGTGCCACCAGTGACCCGAGTGACAGGGGGCGCGAAAATGAGCAGTTCTTC
TRBV3-1/TRBV3-2	.	.	TRBJ1-6	CASSQDRSPVYSPLHF	TGTGCCAGCAGCCAAGACAGGTCGCCGGTGTATTCACCCCTCCACTTT
TRBV6-5	TRBD1	.	TRBJ1-1	CASSYSWTGGTEAFF	TGTGCCAGCAGTTACTCCTGGACAGGGGGGACAGAAGCTTTCTTT
TRBV6-2/TRBV6-3	TRBD2	.	TRBJ2-1	CASSYSGRGGANEQFF	TGTGCCAGCAGTTACTCCGGGCGCGGGGGGGCTAATGAGCAGTTCTTC
TRBV19	.	.	TRBJ2-7	CASSIPGMDEQYF	TGTGCCAGTAGTATACCGGGTATGGACGAGCAGTACTTC
TRBV10-3	.	.	TRBJ2-1	CATTEVDSYNEQFF	TGTGCCACCACCGAGGTAGACTCCTACAATGAGCAGTTCTTC
TRBV29-1	.	.	TRBJ2-7	CSVLTVSYEQYF	TGCAGCGTCCTAACAGTCTCCTACGAGCAGTACTTC
TRBV5-1	.	.	TRBJ1-1	CASTRTAGGNTEAFF	TGCGCCAGCACCCGGACAGCTGGGGGGAACACTGAAGCTTTCTTT
TRBV2	TRBD2	.	TRBJ2-1	CASIGGGLREQFF	TGTGCCAGCATCGGGGGGGGTTTGCGTGAGCAGTTCTTC
TRBV7-9	TRBD2	.	TRBJ2-7	CASSENSGGSYEQYF	TGTGCCAGCAGCGAAAATAGCGGGGGTTCCTACGAGCAGTACTTC
TRBV25-1	.	.	TRBJ1-4	CASSVSQTQGKLFF	TGTGCCAGCAGTGTCTCACAAACCCAGGGAAAACTGTTTTTT
TRBV7-9	.	.	TRBJ2-1	CASSLPAAPYNEQFF	TGTGCCAGCAGCTTACCGGCGGCCCCCTACAATGAGCAGTTCTTC
TRBV7-3	TRBD2	.	TRBJ2-3	CASSSSTSGGAAYF	TGTGCCAGCAGCTCATCGACTAGCGGGGGGGCCGCGTATTTT
TRBV3-1/TRBV3-2	.	.	TRBJ1-4	CASSRGRTNEKLFF	TGTGCCAGCAGCCGGGGCAGGACTAATGAAAAACTGTTTTTT
TRBV5-1	.	once	TRBJ2-2	CASSLVQGNVGELFF	TGCGCCAGCAGCTTGGTACAGGGAAATGTCGGGGAGCTGTTTTTT
TRBV18	TRBD1	.	TRBJ2-1	CASSLGDRVDNEQFF	TGTGCCAGCTCACTAGGGGACAGGGTGGACAATGAGCAGTTCTTC
TRBV6-5	.	.	TRBJ2-7	CATHTLGGVTEQYF	TGTGCCACCCACACACTTGGGGGCGTCACCGAGCAGTACTTC
TRBV11-3	.	.	TRBJ2-3	CASSLGLSRTDTQYF	TGTGCCAGCAGCTTAGGCCTAAGTCGCACAGATACGCAGTATTTT
TRBV5-1	TRBD1	.	TRBJ1-2	CASSRQPGQGAVDGYTF	TGCGCCAGCAGCCGCCAACCGGGACAGGGGGCAGTGGATGGCTACACCTTC
TRBV2	.	.	TRBJ1-6	CASRPGNSPLHF	TGTGCCAGCCGCCCGGGTAATTCACCCCTCCACTTT
TRBV18	TRBD1	.	TRBJ1-2	CASSLEQGALGYTF	TGTGCCAGCTCACTCGAACAGGGGGCGCTTGGCTACACCTTC
TRBV6-6	TRBD1	.	TRBJ2-3	CASSPGTGLGDTQYF	TGTGCCAGCAGCCCCGGGACAGGGCTCGGAGATACGCAGTATTTT
TRBV6-6	.	.	TRBJ1-1	CASSGGRGNTEAFF	TGTGCCAGCAGTGGTGGACGGGGGAACACTGAAGCTTTCTTT
TRBV3-1/TRBV3-2	.	.	TRBJ2-1	CASSGRPSSYNEQFF	TGTGCCAGCAGCGGGAGACCGAGCTCCTACAATGAGCAGTTCTTC
TRBV29-1	.	once	TRBJ2-6	CSVLGGAGANVLTF	TGCAGCGTGCTCGGGGGTGCCGGGGCCAACGTCCTGACTTTC
TRBV5-1	.	.	TRBJ1-6	CASSLVLRSSPLHF	TGCGCCAGCAGCTTGGTGCTCAGATCTTCACCCCTCCACTTT
TRBV15	TRBD1	.	TRBJ1-3	CATSSDRGSGNTIYF	TGTGCCACCAGCAGTGACAGGGGTTCCGGAAACACCATATATTTT
TRBV3-1/TRBV3-2	.	once	TRBJ1-1	CASSPGLNTEAFF	TGTGCCAGCAGCCCCGGTCTGAACACTGAAGCTTTCTTT
TRBV5-1	TRBD1	.	TRBJ1-4	CASSVQGADEKLFF	TGCGCCAGCAGCGTGCAGGGGGCAGATGAAAAACTGTTTTTT
TRBV25-1	.	.	TRBJ1-6	CASSSTGRATNSPLHF	TGTGCCAGCAGTTCGACAGGTCGGGCCACGAATTCACCCCTCCACTTT
TRBV5-4	.	.	TRBJ1-1	CASSTRDGGTEAFF	TGTGCCAGCAGCACCAGGGATGGCGGCACTGAAGCTTTCTTT
TRBV13	TRBD1	.	TRBJ2-7	CASSFGDRESSYEQYF	TGTGCCAGCAGCTTCGGGGACAGGGAGAGCTCCTACGAGCAGTACTTC
TRBV9	.	.	TRBJ1-1	CASSVLSGTEAFF	TGTGCCAGCAGCGTCCTCTCGGGGACTGAAGCTTTCTTT
TRBV7-9	.	few	TRBJ2-7	CASSLTVPPYEQYF	TGTGCCAGCAGCCTTACAGTCCCCCCCTACGAGCAGTACTTC